This T cell receptor beta chain appears in the sequencing data of a study of PD-L1 blockade in urothelial cancer (dated by TCRdb to the late 2010s). Regarding the study in general: Therapy was started in the mid-2010s for all patients, and atezolizumab 1,200 mg was administered intravenously every 3 weeks. Durable clinical benefit was achieved by nine patients but not by the remaining 20. In the same patients, pretreatment tumors underwent whole exome sequencing and RNA sequencing in addition to TCR sequencing. Patients had an ECOG performance status of 0 or 1 and had received between 0 and 3 prior chemotherapy regimens. Blood samples yielded a median of around 130,000 T cells and more than 80,000 unique TCRs, with median clonality about 0.08. Pretreatment tumor samples, along with matched peripheral blood collected serially before and after atezolizumab treatment, underwent TCR sequencing. Pretreatment blood TCR-seq was available for 30 or so patients, at least one posttreatment blood collection was obtained for around 25 patients, and tumor TCR-seq was available for around 25 patients. Progression-free survival longer than 6 months counted as durable clinical benefit, and TCR features were additionally tested against both progression-free and overall survival. Somatic, immune and clinical correlates of response to PD-L1 blockade with atezolizumab in urothelial cancer were the focus of an exploratory multi-omic analysis. About 85% of the 29 patients were identified as males with urothelial cancer of bladder origin, and a prior smoking history was reported by 18 of 29 patients. Blood samples were analyzed 3 weeks after the start of treatment (second dose) and 6 weeks after the start of treatment. Overall study results and their limits: Small sample size (n ≈ 29) and many exploratory analyses mean the results are intended to be hypothesis-generating. A pretreatment peripheral blood TCR clonality below the median was linked to improved progression-free and overall survival. Greater expansion of tumor-associated TCR clones in peripheral blood 3 weeks after the start of treatment was observed in patients with durable benefit (n ≈ 24, p = 0.022).

A total of 25 to 30 patients with locally advanced or metastatic urothelial carcinoma, treated at Memorial Sloan Kettering on a trial protocol, made up the cohort. Peripheral blood mononuclear cells were collected pretreatment and during treatment, with between 1 and 8 total time points per patient. The Qiagen DNeasy Blood extraction kit was used to purify genomic DNA from total PBMCs and tumor samples. PBMCs were collected pretreatment and during treatment, and were isolated and stored as previously described. Regarding this clone: Its target antigen remains unknown. No much larger clone is present one base from it, and per-base qualities are unavailable.

To estimate absolute template abundance from read counts, synthetic TCR analog templates were spiked into each PCR. The immunoSEQ assay was used to amplify TCRbeta CDR3 regions from genomic DNA with bias-controlled V and J gene primers. Sequencing of rearranged TCRbeta segments was performed at approximately 20X coverage. Per the authors' processing: Clustering was used to correct sequencing errors, and CDR3s were annotated against IMGT to assign V, D and J genes. Downstream analyses used only productive TCRbeta rearrangements and left out out-of-frame or stop-codon sequences. To compute clonality, Shannon entropy was normalized by the log of the number of unique productive sequences and then subtracted from one. Clones differing between time points or between blood and tumor were identified using Fisher's exact test with Benjamini-Hochberg correction, with an adjusted p below 0.01 applied as the threshold. TCRdb carries this immuneACCESS record with in-frame sequences only. Its versions omit some clonotypes, under half of them owing to an unresolved V gene in the studies checked, with the rest unexplained. Clonal size and the V and J genes are those of that table, whereas D and trimming came from the DNA. The sample contains fewer than 130,000 clones, roughly 84% of them found a single time. Of the sample, 2% to 3% is held by the ten largest clones.

V is clipped by 6 bases and J by 6 bases, and the sequence between their germline boundaries is 12 bases long. As encoded in the germline V gene (reference sequence), CDR1 is MNHEY while CDR2 is SMNVEV. The CDR3 runs 13 amino acids, cysteine and phenylalanine included. Only CDR3 DNA is held: 39 bases, read in frame from base 1. The sequence links TRBV27 to TRBJ2-1; the D gene is possibly TRBD2, with 5 bases matching. The material was PBMCs, obtained around atezolizumab (anti-PD-L1) treatment. The sequence was obtained from a man aged 45-65 years with urothelial cancer. The CDR3 protein is CASRRASGNEQFF. The DNA sequence is TGTGCCAGCAGGCGGGCCTCAGGCAATGAGCAGTTCTTC.